This T cell receptor (beta chain) was identified in a study of metastatic and nonmetastatic thyroid tumors. Study-wide results and limits: Significantly greater TCR beta diversity was reportedly found in malignant thyroid tumors than in benign nodules (in blood and tumor).

Through MiXCR, TCRdb re-clonotyped the PCR reads. The sample lists approximately 22,000 clones, around 15% occurring once. The entire patient cohort was treatment-naive prior to thyroid surgery. V lost 4 bases, J lost 6 bases, and 2 bases stayed unmatched. The CDR3 is 14 amino acids. The germline gives CDR1 MNHNS, CDR2 SASEGT. The sample holds many counts of this clone. Antigen unknown. The same CDR3 is also encoded by other DNA sequences in this sample. The V and J genes are TRBV6-1 and TRBJ1-4; 10 positions agree with TRBD1. The sample taken for sequencing was blood. This clonotype was sampled from a female donor with papillary thyroid cancer or a benign thyroid nodule (not recorded which). Some clones in this sample may be carry-over from other donors' samples. The CDR3 is CASSGGQGHEKLFF. The CDR3 bases are TGTGCCAGCAGTGGGGGACAGGGGCATGAAAAACTGTTTTTT.